This TCR beta chain was identified during a study of cytomegalovirus exposure and HLA in healthy donors. Findings of the study overall: High specificity and sensitivity for cytomegalovirus status were reported for the classifier. The HLA-A and HLA-B alleles of most subjects were reportedly predicted accurately from TCR beta sequences.

Concerning this clone: Its antigen is still unknown.

Vbeta (60) and Jbeta (13) primers were used in the PCR. The table came from immunoSEQ multiplex PCR; TCRdb's copy has only in-frame clones and leaves some out. Of about 110,000 clones listed, around 75% are singletons. Germline V gives CDR1 SGHAT, CDR2 FQNNGV. V lost 2 bases and J 11 bases, leaving 9 bases between the germline ends. This CDR3 spans 11 amino acids. The chain combines TRBV11-2 with TRBJ2-5; D gene ambiguous. What was sequenced was PBMCs. This receptor was taken from a woman in her 30s in good health and CMV-seronegative. CDR3 in amino acids: CASSLTVLQYF. The CDR3 DNA sequence: TGTGCCAGCAGCTTAACCGTTCTACAGTACTTC.